What follows are 4 T cell receptor beta chains derived from one specimen sequenced in a study of control samples from healthy donors and cancer patients. Sequencing was performed with immunoSEQ multiplex PCR; in TCRdb, only in-frame clones are kept and a portion is missing. The sample shows over 15,000 clones, 75% to 90% of them seen only once. Sequences were obtained from PBMCs. Receptors originate from a woman in her seventies with colorectal cancer.

The rearrangement uses TRBV12-5 and TRBJ2-5; the D call may be TRBD1 or TRBD2 (5 bases each). Trimming took 5 bases from V and 2 from J, leaving 9 bases between them. The V gene's germline CDR1 is LGHNT and CDR2 FRNRAP. CDR3 length: 13 residues. CDR3 region: CASGGDLQETQYF. The CDR3 DNA is TGTGCTAGTGGTGGGGACCTTCAAGAGACCCAGTACTTC.

The rearrangement uses TRBV7-9 and TRBJ1-1, with 9 bases identical to TRBD1. V lost 3 bases, J lost 5 bases, and 16 bases stayed unmatched. The CDR3 totals 18 residues. Germline V gene lookup returns CDR1 SEHNR and CDR2 FQNEAQ (reference sequence). The CDR3 sequence is CASSFSRDRVRWRTEAFF. The CDR3 DNA sequence: TGTGCCAGCAGCTTCTCCCGGGACAGGGTTCGATGGCGGACTGAAGCTTTCTTT.

This clone was counted only a few times. The chain recombines TRBV10-3 with TRBJ1-1; no firm D call. With 0 bases removed from V and 6 bases from J, the gap between germline ends came to 14 bases. CDR1 is ENHRY, CDR2 SYGVKD, per germline. This CDR3 is 15 amino acids long. For the CDR3, the DNA is TGTGCCATCAGTGAGTCGGGAGGGAAGGTCGCTGAAGCTTTCTTT. Translation gives CAISESGGKVAEAFF.

The chain joins TRBV7-8 to TRBJ1-2; possibly TRBD1 for D (5 bases). CDR3 size: 12 residues. Germline values: CDR1 SGHVS, CDR2 FQNEAQ. The V and J ends lost 5 bases and 8 bases respectively, with 12 bases between them. Written as DNA, the CDR3 is TGTGCCAGCAGCCATGGGGACGGCGGCTACACCTTC. Its translation: CASSHGDGGYTF.